A single sample gave rise to the 23 T cell receptor beta chains below, sequenced in a study of T cells in Graves' hyperthyroidism and ophthalmopathy. TCR beta CDR3 regions were amplified from RNA transcripts. The HTBI primer set served for first-round RT-PCR of the TCR CDR3. TCRdb processed the multiplex PCR reads anew with MiXCR; each CDR3 protein has one entry. The sample holds about 400,000 distinct CDR3 sequences, 14% to 15% seen once. Sequenced input: blood. The source is a man aged 18 to 29 with Graves' ophthalmopathy.

This clonotype was counted ten times or more. The chain has TRBV6-1 and TRBJ2-1, with D tentatively TRBD2 (6 bases). Per the germline V gene, CDR1 is MNHNS and CDR2 is SASEGT. With 5 bases removed from V and 0 bases from J, the gap between germline ends came to 14 bases. The CDR3 is 16 amino acids. CDR3 sequence (DNA): TGTGCCAGCAGTACCCTAGCGATCCTCTCCTACAATGAGCAGTTCTTC. It is translated as CASSTLAILSYNEQFF.

The rearrangement joins TRBV11-2 to TRBJ2-2, with TRBD2 matching over 10 bases. The length of the CDR3 is 15 residues. V shed 4 bases, J shed 4 bases, and the junction held 3 bases outside the gene matches. Germline V lookup: CDR1 SGHAT, CDR2 FQNNGV. The CDR3 DNA reads as TGTGCCAGCAGCTCCAGGACTAGCGGCACCGGGGAGCTGTTTTTT. It encodes CASSSRTSGTGELFF.

This clonotype was seen many times. This sequence joins TRBV6-5 and TRBJ2-7; 7 bases are a match to TRBD1. Germline trimming cut 2 bases from V and 3 bases from J; bases unmatched to any gene: 4. The germline V gene has CDR1 MNHEY and CDR2 SVGAGI. The CDR3 covers 14 residues. The CDR3 loop reads CASSYEGADYEQYF. CDR3 DNA: TGTGCCAGCAGTTACGAGGGGGCGGACTACGAGCAGTACTTC.

This clonotype was recorded a few times. This rearrangement joins TRBV24-1 to TRBJ1-2; possible D gene TRBD1, 6 bases. Per germline, CDR1 KGHDR and CDR2 SFDVKD. Trimming cost V 4 bases and J 7 bases, with 18 bases left between them. The CDR3 is 15 residues long. The DNA for the CDR3 is TGTGCCACCAGTGAGCGGGGCAGGGGTCTAAGTGGCTACACCTTC. This codes for CATSERGRGLSGYTF.

This clonotype turned up a few times. CDR3 nucleotide sequence: TGTGCCAGCAACCACCGGGACACCTCTGGAAACACCATATATTTT. This translates into CASNHRDTSGNTIYF. The chain has TRBV12-3 or TRBV12-4 and TRBJ1-3; D is perhaps TRBD1 (6 bases). CDR3 length equals 15 residues. Between the trimmed V and J ends, which lost 7 bases and 0 bases, there was a span of 13 bases.

The chain links TRBV28 to TRBJ2-2; 7 nucleotides agree with TRBD1. CDR3 size: 16 residues. Losses at the gene ends were 1 base for V and 7 bases for J; bases not matched to a gene: 9. Germline V CDR1 and CDR2: MDHEN, SYDVKM. This CDR3 reads CASSLSGTVSFGELFF. In DNA form, the CDR3 reads TGTGCCAGCAGTTTATCCGGGACAGTGTCTTTCGGGGAGCTGTTTTTT.

Many counts were recorded for this clonotype. The chain is built from TRBV7-9 and TRBJ2-4, with 9 bases identical to TRBD2. The CDR3 is 15 residues long. Per germline, CDR1 SEHNR and CDR2 FQNEAQ (reference sequence). With V trimmed by 3 bases and J by 8 bases, 8 bases remained unmatched. Written as DNA, the CDR3 is TGTGCCAGCAGCTTTACTGAGCGGGAGGTGTACATTCAGTACTTC. Encoded protein: CASSFTEREVYIQYF. The full variable domain, completed using reference TRBV7-9 and TRBJ2-4, is DTGVSQNPRHKITKRGQNVTFRCDPISEHNRLYWYRQTLGQGPEFLTYFQNEAQLEKSRLLSDRFSAERPKGSFSTLEIQRTEQGDSAMYLCASSFTEREVYIQYFGAGTRLSVL.

This clonotype was recorded a few times. The chain has TRBV19 and TRBJ2-2; D unresolved. The V end was cut by 6 bases, the J end by 3 bases, with 11 bases between. Germline values: CDR1 LNHDA, CDR2 SQIVND (reference sequence). The CDR3 runs 14 residues. This chain's CDR3 is CASSHLYDTGELFF. The CDR3 bases are TGTGCCAGTAGCCACCTCTACGACACCGGGGAGCTGTTTTTT.

Many counts were recorded for this clonotype. The genes are TRBV3-1 and TRBJ1-2; no clear D. The CDR3 runs 14 residues. Germline V CDR1 and CDR2: LGHDT, YNNKEL (reference sequence). V dropped 2 bases and J dropped 0 bases, with 7 bases sitting between them. Written as DNA, the CDR3 is TGTGCCAGCAGCCAACAATCAACTAACTATGGCTACACCTTC. Translating it yields CASSQQSTNYGYTF.

There are a few counts of this clonotype. The chain is built from TRBV19 and TRBJ1-1; 7 positions match TRBD1. V shed 4 bases and J 1 base; nucleotides not matched to a gene: 9. Germline CDR1 LNHDA, CDR2 SQIVND (reference sequence). This CDR3 region has 16 residues. The CDR3: CASSTSTGLGNTEAFF. CDR3 DNA sequence: TGTGCCAGTAGTACCTCGACAGGGCTTGGGAACACTGAAGCTTTCTTT. Combining the CDR3 with reference TRBV19 and TRBJ1-1 gives the whole variable domain DGGITQSPKYLFRKEGQNVTLSCEQNLNHDAMYWYRQDPGQGLRLIYYSQIVNDFQKGDIAEGYSVSREKKESFPLTVTSAQKNPTAFYLCASSTSTGLGNTEAFFGQGTRLTVV.

This clonotype has ten or more counts. The chain has TRBV5-1 and TRBJ1-1; maybe TRBD1 (5 bases). Trimming left V 0 bases short and J 1 base short, with 10 bases between. The CDR3 covers 15 residues. Germline lookup yields CDR1 SGHRS and CDR2 YFSETQ. Here the CDR3 reads CASSLAAGPNTEAFF. For the CDR3, the DNA is TGCGCCAGCAGCTTGGCGGCAGGGCCGAACACTGAAGCTTTCTTT.

In this sample, this clonotype turned up many times. The V and J genes are TRBV6-1 and TRBJ2-1; tentatively, D is TRBD1 (5 bases). The germline V gene has CDR1 MNHNS and CDR2 SASEGT. The V end was cut by 1 base, the J end by 7 bases, with 8 bases between. The CDR3 loop spans 13 amino acids. This chain's CDR3 is CASSEEAGNEQFF. The CDR3 bases are TGTGCCAGCAGTGAAGAGGCAGGGAATGAGCAGTTCTTC.

This clonotype has just a few counts. The chain links TRBV3-1 to TRBJ2-1, with 12 positions matching TRBD2. The germline V gene encodes CDR1 LGHDT and CDR2 YNNKEL (reference sequence). This CDR3 has 19 residues. After removal of 3 bases from V and 1 base from J, the junction contained 10 bases not matched to a gene. CDR3 amino acids: CASSHDRTSGEVSYNEQFF. The DNA for the CDR3 is TGTGCCAGCAGCCATGATAGGACTAGCGGGGAGGTGTCCTACAATGAGCAGTTCTTC.

This clonotype showed up many times. The chain joins TRBV5-1 to TRBJ2-3; TRBD2 agrees at 9 bases. V shed 3 bases and J 0 bases; nucleotides not matched to a gene: 5. Germline V lookup: CDR1 SGHRS, CDR2 YFSETQ. This CDR3 is 16 amino acids long. Written as DNA, the CDR3 is TGCGCCAGCAGCTCGCGACTAGCGGATAGCACAGATACGCAGTATTTT. Amino acids: CASSSRLADSTDTQYF.

The table lists this clonotype with many counts. The CDR3 reads CSARDRGYGYTF. In DNA form, the CDR3 reads TGCAGTGCTAGAGATCGGGGTTATGGCTACACCTTC. V and J are TRBV20-1 and TRBJ1-2; D unclear. This CDR3 has 12 amino acids. Germline lookup yields CDR1 DFQATT and CDR2 SNEGSKA (reference sequence). V lost 0 bases to trimming and J lost 5 bases, with 7 bases between them.

V usage is TRBV18 and J usage is TRBJ2-7; 11 bases line up with TRBD2. This CDR3 is built from 17 residues. V shed 3 bases and J 2 bases; nucleotides not matched to a gene: 9. CDR1 and CDR2 (germline): KGHSH, LQKENI. The chain's CDR3 is CASSPRLAGGIPYEQYF. The CDR3 coding sequence is TGTGCCAGCTCACCTCGGCTAGCGGGGGGCATACCCTACGAGCAGTACTTC.

This clonotype was counted only a few times. The chain couples TRBV10-3 to TRBJ1-4; D gene unclear. CDR1 and CDR2 from the germline V gene are ENHRY and SYGVKD. The CDR3 spans 12 residues. The V end was cut by 3 bases, the J end by 7 bases, with 6 bases between. The CDR3 sequence: CAISDTAEKLFF. The CDR3 DNA is TGTGCCATCAGTGATACAGCTGAAAAACTGTTTTTT.

This clonotype was found many times. The V call is TRBV3-1, the J call TRBJ2-7, with D unresolved. The germline CDR1 and CDR2 sequences are LGHDT and YNNKEL (reference sequence). V shed 5 bases and J shed 2 bases, with 7 bases lying between them. This CDR3 spans 12 amino acids. CDR3 bases: TGTGCCAGCAGCTTACAAACCTACGAGCAGTACTTC. It is translated as CASSLQTYEQYF.

This clonotype was seen at least ten times. The chain carries TRBV10-2 and TRBJ1-1, with D uncertain. The CDR3 length is 14 residues. In germline, CDR1 is WSHSY, CDR2 SAAADI. Trimming took off 2 bases at V and 4 bases at J, with 11 bases between the two ends. The CDR3 region is CASSEEALVTEAFF. CDR3 coding DNA: TGCGCCAGCAGTGAGGAGGCCCTGGTCACTGAAGCTTTCTTT.

There are a few counts of this clonotype. This rearrangement joins TRBV24-1 to TRBJ2-5, with D perhaps TRBD1 or TRBD2 (6 bases each). V was clipped by 5 bases and J by 0 bases, with 15 bases between them. Germline V gives CDR1 KGHDR, CDR2 SFDVKD. The CDR3 extends over 16 amino acids. The CDR3 region is CATSVSGASYQETQYF. As DNA, the CDR3 is TGTGCCACCAGTGTCTCGGGGGCAAGCTACCAAGAGACCCAGTACTTC.

This clonotype was seen more than once but under ten times. The V call is TRBV6-1, the J call TRBJ1-2; perhaps TRBD1 as D (5 bases). This CDR3 contains 13 residues. Germline V gene lookup returns CDR1 MNHNS and CDR2 SASEGT. Trimming left V 4 bases short and J 4 bases short, with 10 bases between. CDR3 amino acids: CASSAGGFYGYTF. DNA of the CDR3: TGTGCCAGCAGTGCGGGGGGATTCTATGGCTACACCTTC.

The V call is TRBV6-5, the J call TRBJ2-1, with TRBD1 identical over 7 bases. CDR1 MNHEY and CDR2 SVGAGI come from the germline V gene. The V segment lost 4 bases and the J segment 4 bases; nucleotides outside the gene matches: 7. This CDR3 has 15 amino acids. DNA of the CDR3: TGTGCCAGCAGTTTACAGGACAGGCAATACAATGAGCAGTTCTTC. The encoded protein is CASSLQDRQYNEQFF.

This clonotype was recorded many times. The chain is built from TRBV6-5 and TRBJ2-7; a possible D gene is TRBD1 (6 bases). V was clipped by 2 bases and J by 6 bases, with 11 bases between them. The CDR3 sequence is 13 residues long. Per germline, CDR1 MNHEY and CDR2 SVGAGI. The CDR3 DNA reads as TGTGCCAGCAGTTACGCGGAAGGGGGCGAGCAGTACTTC. It encodes CASSYAEGGEQYF.